One sample yielded the 15 T cell receptor beta chains listed below, sequenced in a study of cytomegalovirus exposure and HLA in healthy donors. The PCR employed 60 Vbeta primers together with 13 Jbeta primers. Repertoires were generated with immunoSEQ multiplex PCR, while TCRdb's copy carries only in-frame clones and drops some. In the table there are about 69,000 clones, approximately 80% of which are singletons. What was sequenced was PBMCs. These receptors all stem from a man in his late teens or twenties in good health and CMV-seronegative.

The chain employs TRBV11-3 and TRBJ2-3; the match to TRBD1 covers 9 bases. The CDR3 totals 15 residues. With V trimmed by 5 bases and J by 4 bases, 7 bases remained unmatched. CDR1 and CDR2 from the germline V gene are SGHNT and YENEEA. The CDR3 sequence is CASSPGQGGSDTQYF. Here the CDR3 DNA reads TGTGCCAGCAGCCCGGGACAGGGAGGATCAGATACGCAGTATTTT.

The chain links TRBV7-2 to TRBJ1-6; TRBD1 agrees at 7 bases. CDR3 length equals 15 residues. The germline V gene has CDR1 SGHTA and CDR2 FQGNSA. J gave up 9 bases and V 0 bases, and 5 bases lay outside the gene matches. The CDR3 DNA reads TGTGCCAGCAGCTTAGCCGGGACAGAGACTTCACCCCTCCACTTT. Its protein is CASSLAGTETSPLHF.

CDR3 sequence reads: CASSLARGTSQDTQYF. The CDR3, as DNA: TGTGCCAGCAGCCTCGCCAGGGGGACCAGCCAAGATACGCAGTATTTT. The V and J genes are TRBV5-6 and TRBJ2-3, with TRBD1 matching over 7 bases. Germline CDR1 is SGHDT and CDR2 is YYEEEE. The CDR3 is 16 residues long. V lost 4 bases and J lost 5; bases outside the gene matches: 13.

The chain is built from TRBV5-1 and TRBJ1-6; D remains unclear. The germline V and J ends were trimmed by 0 bases and 7 bases, with 5 bases remaining between them. The germline CDR1 and CDR2 sequences are SGHRS and YFSETQ. This CDR3 has 13 amino acids. CDR3 coding DNA: TGCGCCAGCAGCTTGGTTCGGAATTCACCCCTCCACTTT. Protein sequence: CASSLVRNSPLHF.

The V and J genes are TRBV28 and TRBJ1-4; 9 bases match TRBD1. V lost 5 bases and J lost 4; bases outside the gene matches: 17. The CDR3 consists of 19 residues. Germline CDR1 is MDHEN and CDR2 is SYDVKM. This chain's CDR3 is CASSHDWGGQGPVNEKLFF. CDR3 coding DNA: TGTGCCAGCAGTCATGATTGGGGTGGACAGGGGCCTGTTAATGAAAAACTGTTTTTT. The variable domain in full, completed from reference TRBV28 and TRBJ1-4, reads DVKVTQSSRYLVKRTGEKVFLECVQDMDHENMFWYRQDPGLGLRLIYFSYDVKMKEKGDIPEGYSVSREKKERFSLILESASTNQTSMYLCASSHDWGGQGPVNEKLFFGSGTQLSVL.

The chain uses TRBV30 and TRBJ1-1; 7 nucleotides match TRBD1. This CDR3 comprises 12 residues. The V and J ends lost 3 bases and 11 bases, in that order; junction bases with no gene match: 9. Looked up from germline, CDR1 is GTSNPN and CDR2 is SVGIG (reference sequence). As DNA, the CDR3 is TGTGCCTGGAGACTAGGGACCAGGGGGGCTTTCTTT. It is translated as CAWRLGTRGAFF.

The gene calls are TRBV5-1 and TRBJ2-1; D not certain. Germline V gene sequence: CDR1 SGHRS, CDR2 YFSETQ. Between the trimmed V and J ends, which lost 0 bases and 8 bases, there was a span of 12 bases. The CDR3 length is 14 residues. The CDR3 DNA reads as TGCGCCAGCAGCTTGGGCGCCGGTTTTCATGAGCAGTTCTTC. Its protein is CASSLGAGFHEQFF.

This clone was recorded only once. This chain connects TRBV29-1 to TRBJ2-5, with D tentatively TRBD1 (6 bases). The ends were cut back, 5 bases at V and 2 bases at J, with 18 bases in the middle. Germline V gene sequence: CDR1 SQVTM, CDR2 ANQGSEA. There are 15 residues in the CDR3. CDR3 bases: TGCAGCGTTACCTTACAGGGAAGAAGGCAAGAGACCCAGTACTTC. It encodes CSVTLQGRRQETQYF.

This clone was counted a few times. V usage is TRBV5-6 and J usage is TRBJ2-3; 12 nucleotides match TRBD2. This CDR3 spans 15 amino acids. The germline gives CDR1 SGHDT, CDR2 YYEEEE. V was pared by 5 bases and J by 2 bases, with 3 bases of the junction left unmatched. The CDR3 nucleotides are TGTGCCAGCAGACTAGCGGGGGGCAACACAGATACGCAGTATTTT. Protein product: CASRLAGGNTDTQYF.

The chain links TRBV5-1 to TRBJ2-3; weak D call: TRBD1 (6 bases). V shed 4 bases and J shed 0 bases, with 15 bases lying between them. The CDR3 is made up of 16 amino acids. Germline lookup yields CDR1 SGHRS and CDR2 YFSETQ. DNA of the CDR3: TGCGCCAGCAGCCCCGGACAGATCCCTAGCACAGATACGCAGTATTTT. Its translation: CASSPGQIPSTDTQYF.

A word on this clone: This specimen includes other DNA sequences encoding the same CDR3. The genes are TRBV7-3 and TRBJ1-1; TRBD1 agrees at 10 bases. The CDR3 is 14 amino acids. Trimming took 9 bases from V and 1 from J; bases not matched to a gene: 5. Per the germline V gene, CDR1 is SGHTA and CDR2 is FQGTGA. The chain's CDR3 is CASSGQGGNTEAFF. The CDR3 coding sequence is TGTGCCAGTAGCGGACAGGGGGGGAACACTGAAGCTTTCTTT.

The V and J genes are TRBV7-7 and TRBJ1-4; TRBD1 is a possible D gene (5 bases). Germline CDR1 reads SSHAT; CDR2 reads FNYEAQ (reference sequence). V was trimmed by 7 bases and J by 4 bases, leaving 10 bases between them. CDR3 length equals 13 residues. For the CDR3, the DNA is TGTGCCAGCACCGACAGAAATAATGAAAAACTGTTTTTT. Translating gives CASTDRNNEKLFF.

The chain links TRBV4-1 to TRBJ2-7; possibly TRBD2 for D (6 bases). Germline V gives CDR1 MGHRA, CDR2 YSYEKL. The CDR3 spans 14 residues. Trimming removed 4 bases at V and 3 bases at J, with 13 bases between. CDR3 loop: CASSPDWGGYEQYF. CDR3 DNA sequence: TGCGCCAGCAGCCCGGACTGGGGAGGCTACGAGCAGTACTTC.

This clone was counted between two and nine times. V and J are TRBV7-6 and TRBJ2-2; a weak D match, TRBD1 (5 bases). CDR1 SGHVS and CDR2 FNYEAQ come from the germline V gene. The CDR3 has 17 residues. Trimming removed 1 base from V and 6 bases from J, with 18 bases in between. Here the CDR3 DNA reads TGTGCCAGCAGCTTAGGCACAGGTTTCGTCAGGGCCGGGGAGCTGTTTTTT. It codes for CASSLGTGFVRAGELFF.

The chain carries TRBV4-1 and TRBJ2-5, with 15 bases aligning to TRBD2. Per germline, CDR1 MGHRA and CDR2 YSYEKL. CDR3 length: 16 residues. The V segment lost 4 bases and the J segment 5 bases; nucleotides outside the gene matches: 5. In DNA form, the CDR3 reads TGCGCCAGCAGCCGCGGACTAGCGGGGGGGCGGGAGACCCAGTACTTC. Translated: CASSRGLAGGRETQYF.